The rows below give T cell receptor beta chains drawn from one sample of a study of blood T cells in healthy people across ages. TCRdb redid the calling of the 5' RACE reads with MiXCR, one entry per CDR3 protein. The sample lists 950,000 to 1,200,000 distinct CDR3 sequences, 35% to 45% seen once, with around 14% in the top ten. Sequencing was carried out using blood. The receptors originated from a man between 18 and 29 years old in good health. Both conserved end residues are part of each CDR3. The D gene is left open where the match is weak. Size values are once, few and many counts, or a class for expanded clones, and some rows have none.

J	size	V	D	CDR3	DNA
TRBJ1-5	-	TRBV29-1	-	CSAKNDGDSNQPQHF	TGCAGCGCCAAGAATGACGGTGATAGCAATCAGCCCCAGCATTTT
TRBJ2-1	few	TRBV7-2	-	CASSLVTIETEQFF	TGTGCCAGCAGCTTAGTCACCATCGAGACAGAGCAGTTCTTC
TRBJ1-5	many	TRBV5-4	TRBD1	CASSLQGANQPQHF	TGTGCCAGCAGCTTACAGGGGGCAAATCAGCCCCAGCATTTT
TRBJ2-1	few	TRBV20-1	-	CSVKPQTGTTYNEQFF	TGCAGTGTAAAACCCCAAACCGGGACAACATACAATGAGCAGTTCTTC
TRBJ2-5	-	TRBV2	-	CASSRHSETQYF	TGTGCCAGCAGTAGACATAGCGAGACCCAGTACTTC
TRBJ2-7	few	TRBV19	TRBD1	CASSPGTGGWEQYF	TGTGCCAGTAGCCCCGGGACAGGGGGCTGGGAGCAGTACTTC
TRBJ2-1	few	TRBV3-1	TRBD2	CASSQAPAGGQYNEQFF	TGTGCCAGCAGCCAAGCTCCTGCGGGGGGGCAGTACAATGAGCAGTTCTTC
TRBJ2-7	-	TRBV19	TRBD1	CASSPRRDRNHEQYF	TGTGCCAGCAGCCCTAGAAGGGACAGGAACCACGAGCAGTACTTC
TRBJ2-7	few	TRBV7-2	-	CASSLAGENYEQYF	TGTGCCAGCAGCTTAGCGGGAGAAAATTACGAGCAGTACTTC
TRBJ2-2	-	TRBV20-1	-	CSARDNVNTGELFF	TGCAGTGCTAGAGACAATGTCAACACCGGGGAGCTGTTTTTT
TRBJ1-1	-	TRBV12-3/TRBV12-4	-	CASSLIGGGEAFF	TGTGCCAGCAGTTTAATAGGTGGGGGGGAAGCTTTCTTT
TRBJ1-2	-	TRBV20-1	-	CSARDTHGGPGQPRVYGYTF	TGCAGTGCTAGAGATACACACGGGGGACCGGGACAACCTAGAGTTTATGGCTACACCTTC
TRBJ1-2	few	TRBV6-5	-	CASSYTAGRTYGYTF	TGTGCCAGCAGTTACACCGCGGGACGGACCTATGGCTACACCTTC
TRBJ2-3	-	TRBV27	TRBD1	CASASWDRVADTQYF	TGTGCCAGCGCCTCCTGGGACAGGGTGGCGGATACGCAGTATTTT
TRBJ2-1	few	TRBV20-1	-	CSARDPRRLVSNEQFF	TGCAGTGCTAGAGACCCGCGCAGACTAGTCTCGAATGAGCAGTTCTTC
TRBJ2-4	few	TRBV20-1	-	CSAKVFAKNIQYF	TGCAGTGCTAAGGTTTTCGCCAAAAACATTCAGTACTTC